Sequencing of this T cell receptor beta chain was carried out in a study of blood T cells in healthy people across ages. On the study more broadly: Template switching picked up about one barcoded beta molecule for each two T cells. Study-level results: From one million sequenced T cells, diversity estimates were lower bounds.

It was with a sample-barcoded 5' primer and a J-beta primer mix that a second PCR of roughly 6 to 12 cycles was run. TCRdb used MiXCR to reprocess the 5' RACE reads, holding one entry per CDR3 protein. The table includes 1.5 million to 1.8 million distinct CDR3 sequences, roughly 43% detected once. Losses at the gene ends were 3 bases for V and 0 bases for J; bases not matched to a gene: 4. The CDR3 runs to 16 residues. Aged about 6 to 100, donors were systemically healthy Caucasians from Russia. Comments on this clonotype: What it binds is not known.

The rearrangement links TRBV12-3 or TRBV12-4 to TRBJ2-7, with 11 bases fitting TRBD1. The origin of this receptor is a woman aged 18-30 years in good health. What was sequenced was blood. This CDR3 reads CASSFRTGGLSYEQYF. CDR3 coding DNA: TGTGCCAGCAGTTTTAGGACAGGGGGCCTCTCCTACGAGCAGTACTTC.